This record concerns one TCR beta chain sequence. Its target antigen remains unknown. Qualities for individual bases were not recorded, and no much larger clone is one base off. The data were obtained in a study of T cells in Graves' hyperthyroidism and ophthalmopathy (dated by TCRdb to about 2019). About the study as a whole: Peripheral blood samples were taken at the time of initial diagnosis, prior to any treatment. After sampling, hyperthyroidism patients received methimazole starting at 30 mg daily, and ophthalmopathy patients received high-dose intravenous methylprednisolone. The 95 to 100 discovery patients were randomly divided into training and test sets at a 7:3 ratio. The study also compared thyroid tissue and blood T-cell repertoires from 5 to 7 Graves' hyperthyroidism patients. TCR V-J signatures able to tell the groups apart were searched for in a discovery cohort of 90 to 100 patients, of whom more than 40 had Graves' ophthalmopathy and about 55 had stable Graves' hyperthyroidism. Prospective prediction of ophthalmopathy was tested in an independent validation cohort consisting of 18 hyperthyroidism patients and more than 15 patients who later progressed to ophthalmopathy. According to the paper, TCR Vbeta CDR3 sequencing was carried out on more than 120 peripheral blood samples, which came from approximately 41 ophthalmopathy, under 85 hyperthyroidism and roughly 17 progressor patients.

Points the paper makes about the study in general: A 13 V-J signature model separated ophthalmopathy from stable hyperthyroidism, with roughly 88% sensitivity and just under 84% specificity in cross-validation and 80%/75% in testing. Sample size was not statistically predetermined, and blinding of investigators to group allocation was not performed. In validation, the model predicted progression to ophthalmopathy with approximately 71% sensitivity and around 72% specificity, a median of approximately 6.7 months before onset. Blood samples also contained most of the expanded thyroid clonotypes (frequency above 0.001), which suggests that blood repertoires may reflect thyroid immune responses.

A patient counted as having stable Graves' hyperthyroidism if no progression to ophthalmopathy occurred over 18 months of follow-up. Hyperthyroidism patients were newly diagnosed, had a disease duration of under 2 months, and were aged 18 to 65 years. Patients with uncontrolled infections, other autoimmune diseases, pregnancy or lactation were excluded. Clinical symptoms, serum thyroxine and TRAb, thyroid ultrasound, and orbital computed tomography formed the basis for the diagnoses. Ficoll-Paque density gradient centrifugation was used to isolate PBMCs from under 11 ml of fresh peripheral blood. Total RNA was extracted using Trizol reagent, and RNA quality was assessed on an Agilent 2100 Bioanalyzer. Amplification of TCR beta CDR3 regions was carried out from RNA transcripts. A first-round RT-PCR of the TCR CDR3 used the HTBI primer set with the Qiagen OneStep RT-PCR kit. A second multiplex PCR round built the libraries, followed by size selection and purification. Paired-end sequencing of the libraries was performed with 100 bp reads on an Illumina HiSeq2000. The authors' pipeline ran thus. Raw data were processed with SOAPnuke, discarding reads with adapters, uncalled bases, mean Phred below 15, or no exact constant-primer or identifier match. COPE v1.2.5 was used to merge the high-quality paired reads, and each unique nucleotide sequence was defined as a clonotype. Clonotypes were aligned to IMGT TRBV, TRBD and TRBJ reference segments using MiTCR v1.1. The analysis was restricted to V-J combinations with a frequency above 0.0001, which together covered over 99% of the repertoires. The TCS score was defined as F50 (clonal expansion) divided by E x V (chaos), with BLOSUM62-based TCRdist calculated between CDR3 peptides within each V-J. Welch's t-statistics and random forest reduced around 520 V-J features to 13, which were used in a naive Bayes classifier (R e1071). In TCRdb, the public reads were trimmed at Q25 with fastp and aligned with MiXCR, with productive beta chains retained. Entries are consolidated by CDR3 protein sequence, retaining the most common genes and DNA. Clone size and V and J calls follow TCRdb, not the original study. The table for this sample lists 700,000 or so distinct CDR3 sequences; 16% of them were counted only once. Around 7.7% of the sample rests with the top ten.

This sequence was found in a man between 18 and 35 years old with Graves' hyperthyroidism. Sequencing was carried out using blood.

CDR3 protein: CASSHKASGNTFF. The bases are TGTGCCAGCAGCCACAAAGCTAGCGGGAATACGTTCTTC. The chain was built from TRBV3-1 and TRBJ2-1; 9 bases in the middle match TRBD2. The germline V and J ends show losses of 3 bases and 15 bases respectively, and no gene match explains 9 bases of the junction. In the germline V gene (reference sequence), CDR1 corresponds to LGHDT and CDR2 to YNNKEL. The CDR3 has 13 amino acids, counting the end cysteine and phenylalanine. This entry keeps only the CDR3 DNA: 39 bases, framed from base 1.